Detailed here is one TCR beta chain. The sample is drawn from a study of shared clonotypes between healthy human individuals. Germline V lookup: CDR1 SGHKS, CDR2 YYEKEE (reference sequence). The CDR3 totals 12 residues. Trimming pared 0 bases from V and 3 bases from J, leaving 0 bases between. Produced via immunoSEQ multiplex PCR; TCRdb's table is partial and in-frame only. Of a few million clones detected, approximately 92% appear once; the ten largest clones hold over 0.12%. Sequences were obtained from naive CD4+ T cells sorted from blood. Sample subset: CD45RA+ positively selected. The J gene is TRBJ1-4, the V gene TRBV5-5; D unresolved. The receptor's source is a man between 18 and 35 years old in good health. The CDR3 coding sequence is TGTGCCAGCAGCTTGGCTAATGAAAAACTGTTTTTT. Its protein is CASSLANEKLFF.